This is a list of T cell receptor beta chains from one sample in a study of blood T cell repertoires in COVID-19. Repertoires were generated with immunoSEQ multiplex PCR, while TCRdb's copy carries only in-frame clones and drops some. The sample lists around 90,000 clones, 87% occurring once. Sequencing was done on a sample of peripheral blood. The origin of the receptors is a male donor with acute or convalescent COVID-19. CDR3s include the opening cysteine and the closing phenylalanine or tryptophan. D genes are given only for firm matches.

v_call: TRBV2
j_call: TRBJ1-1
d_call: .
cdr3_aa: CASLEDSEAFF

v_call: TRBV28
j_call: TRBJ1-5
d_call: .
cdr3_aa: CASSPPRENQPQHF

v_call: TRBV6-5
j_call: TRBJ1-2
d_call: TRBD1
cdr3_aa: CASSYAGTDYGYTF

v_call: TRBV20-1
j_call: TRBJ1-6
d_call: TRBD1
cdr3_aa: CSASHQGASYNSPLHF

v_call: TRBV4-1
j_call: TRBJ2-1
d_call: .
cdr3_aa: CASSQDRAGYSYNEQFF

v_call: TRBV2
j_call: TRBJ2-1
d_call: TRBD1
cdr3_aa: CASSAIPGQGDNEQFF

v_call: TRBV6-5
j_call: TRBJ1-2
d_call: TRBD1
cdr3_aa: CASKGAGPGGYTF

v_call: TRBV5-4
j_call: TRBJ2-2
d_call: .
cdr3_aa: CASSSQTGPFTNTGELFF

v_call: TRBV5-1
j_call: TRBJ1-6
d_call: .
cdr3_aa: CASTGNNSPLHF

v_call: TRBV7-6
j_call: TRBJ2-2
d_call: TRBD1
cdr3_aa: CASSRSRGQVATGELFF

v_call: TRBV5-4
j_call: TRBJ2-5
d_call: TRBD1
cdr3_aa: CASSLVQGKETQYF

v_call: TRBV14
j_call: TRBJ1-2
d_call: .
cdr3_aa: CARPKFGHYGYTF

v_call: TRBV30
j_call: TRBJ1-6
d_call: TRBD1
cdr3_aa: CAWTPRDRETNSPLHF

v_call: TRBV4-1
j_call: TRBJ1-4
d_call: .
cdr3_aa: CASSLLLREKLFF

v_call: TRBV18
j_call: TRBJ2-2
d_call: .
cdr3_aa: CASSSQGGTGELFF

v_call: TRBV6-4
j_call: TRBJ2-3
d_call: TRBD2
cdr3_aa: CASSELSGTADTQYF

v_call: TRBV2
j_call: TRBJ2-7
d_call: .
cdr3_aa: CASRGLSYEQYF

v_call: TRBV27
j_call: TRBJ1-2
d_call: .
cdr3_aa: CASHTAGAGGYTF

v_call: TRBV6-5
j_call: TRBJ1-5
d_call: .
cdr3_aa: CASSYAGQSNQPQHF

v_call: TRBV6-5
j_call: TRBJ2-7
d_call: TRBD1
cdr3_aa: CASTGQGAPSYEQYF

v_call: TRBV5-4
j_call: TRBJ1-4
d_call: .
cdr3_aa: CASSLEGGKDEKLFF

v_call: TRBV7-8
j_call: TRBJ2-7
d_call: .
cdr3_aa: CASSLRVMQDLGQYF

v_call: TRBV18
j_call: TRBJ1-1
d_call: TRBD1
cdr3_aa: CASSTRQGTEAFF

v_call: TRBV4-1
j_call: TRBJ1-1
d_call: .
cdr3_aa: CASSHRNTEAFF

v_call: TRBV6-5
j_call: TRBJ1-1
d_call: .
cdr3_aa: CASTWGGNTEAFF

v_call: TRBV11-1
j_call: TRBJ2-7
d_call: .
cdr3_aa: CASSFRQGGYEQYF

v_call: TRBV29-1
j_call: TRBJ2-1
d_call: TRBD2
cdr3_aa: CSVELAGNEQFF

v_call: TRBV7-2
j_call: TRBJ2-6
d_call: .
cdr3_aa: CASSPPGGANVLTF

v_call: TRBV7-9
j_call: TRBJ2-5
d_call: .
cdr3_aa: CASSLIRETQYF

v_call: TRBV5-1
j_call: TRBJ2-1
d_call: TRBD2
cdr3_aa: CASSFSGATWNEQFF

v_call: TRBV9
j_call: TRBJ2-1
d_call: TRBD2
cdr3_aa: CASSVRGRDEQFF

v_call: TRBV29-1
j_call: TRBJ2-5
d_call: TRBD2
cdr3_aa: CSAVLAGGGETQYF

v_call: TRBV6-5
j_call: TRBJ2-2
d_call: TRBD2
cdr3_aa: CASSSSWGGTGELFF

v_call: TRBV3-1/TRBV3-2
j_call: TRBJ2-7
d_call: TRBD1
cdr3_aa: CASSPTGGLYEQYF

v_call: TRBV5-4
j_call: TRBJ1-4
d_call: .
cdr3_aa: CASSKAGASNEKLFF

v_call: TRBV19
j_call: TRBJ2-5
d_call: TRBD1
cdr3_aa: CASSPGTVETQYF

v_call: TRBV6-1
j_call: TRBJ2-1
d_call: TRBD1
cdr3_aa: CASSQGQWQFF

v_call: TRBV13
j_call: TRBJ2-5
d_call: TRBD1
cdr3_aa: CASSWGQQETQYF

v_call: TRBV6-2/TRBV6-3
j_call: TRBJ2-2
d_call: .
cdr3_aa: CASSQPPMARELFF

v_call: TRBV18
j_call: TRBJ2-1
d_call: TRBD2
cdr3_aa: CASSPPGTSGGQGGGEQFF

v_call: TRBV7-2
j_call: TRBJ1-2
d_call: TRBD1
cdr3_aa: CASSRDRSSYGYTF

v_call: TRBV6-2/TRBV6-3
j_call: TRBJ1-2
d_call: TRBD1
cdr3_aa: CASSSEDRVGYGYTF

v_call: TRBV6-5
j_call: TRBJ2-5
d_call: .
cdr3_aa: CASELGKTQYF

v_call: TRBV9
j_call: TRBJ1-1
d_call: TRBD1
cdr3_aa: CASSPQGQSSSEAFF

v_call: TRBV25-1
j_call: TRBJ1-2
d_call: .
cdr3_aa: CASSEGTTAGYTF